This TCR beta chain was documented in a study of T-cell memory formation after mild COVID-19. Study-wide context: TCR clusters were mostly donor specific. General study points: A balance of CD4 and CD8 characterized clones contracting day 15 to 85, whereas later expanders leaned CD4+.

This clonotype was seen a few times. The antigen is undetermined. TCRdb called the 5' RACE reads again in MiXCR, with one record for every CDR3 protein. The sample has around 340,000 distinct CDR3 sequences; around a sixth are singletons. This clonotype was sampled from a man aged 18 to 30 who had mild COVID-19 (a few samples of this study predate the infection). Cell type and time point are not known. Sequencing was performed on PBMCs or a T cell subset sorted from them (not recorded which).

The CDR3 loop is CSASSQEGALAGGYNEQFF. The CDR3 DNA follows: TGCAGTGCTAGTTCCCAGGAAGGGGCACTAGCGGGGGGTTACAATGAGCAGTTCTTC. The chain employs TRBV20-1 and TRBJ2-1, with 12 bases that match TRBD2. CDR3 size: 19 residues. Trimming at V came to 3 bases and at J to 4 bases, leaving 16 bases not matched to a gene. Per the germline V gene, CDR1 is DFQATT and CDR2 is SNEGSKA (reference sequence).